The sequence of this TCR beta chain was determined in a study of molecular identifiers for immune sequencing clone quantification. The study, taken as a whole, reports: Over 98% of CMV-specific effector molecules, but under 1% of naive ones, were in clones above 20 copies.

This clonotype appeared a few times. Its target is unknown. Sorting isolated naive CD8 T cells as CD8+CD4-CCR7+CD45RA+ events. The germline V and J ends were trimmed by 3 bases and 2 bases, with 11 bases remaining between them. The CDR3 is 14 amino acids. Germline V gives CDR1 SGHTA, CDR2 FQGTGA. The use of previously described methods and listed TCR primers produced the bulk TCR libraries. Via MiXCR, TCRdb re-called the PCR reads, giving one row per CDR3 protein. The profile shows 85,000 to 120,000 distinct CDR3 sequences, about 35% of them singletons. The chain is built from TRBV7-3 and TRBJ2-7, with a weak D call TRBD2 (6 bases). The sequencing sample was made of naive CD8+ T cells from blood, with Jurkat cell RNA spiked in. Described subset: FACS-sorted CD8+CD4-CCR7+CD45RA+ naive T cells. The source of this sequence is a human donor in good health. Some libraries in this study had Jurkat cell RNA spiked in. DNA for the CDR3: TGTGCCAGCAGCTTGGGGGGTGAGCCCTACGAGCAGTACTTC. Translated, it gives CASSLGGEPYEQYF.